This paragraph covers one T cell receptor beta chain sequence. The target antigen is unknown. The V gene end was trimmed by 0 bases and the J gene end by 3 bases; junction bases not matched to a gene: 11. Germline CDR1 MGHRA, CDR2 YSYEKL. The CDR3 is 17 amino acids. This entry is derived from a study of graft-versus-host responses after intestinal transplantation. Assay: immunoSEQ multiplex PCR; the TCRdb copy retains only in-frame clones and omits some. This table holds about 27,000 clones, roughly 82% found once. The sequences come from unstimulated CD8+ T cells sorted from spleen or lymph node cells, collected before transplant. This TCR was recovered from a human donor who was the organ donor for an intestinal transplant. This rearrangement joins TRBV4-1 to TRBJ2-7, with 7 nucleotides matching TRBD2. The CDR3 DNA reads as TGCGCCAGCAGCCAAGATGGCGGAGCGGGAAGGGGCTACGAGCAGTACTTC. Protein product: CASSQDGGAGRGYEQYF.